The 6 T cell receptor beta chains in this list originate from one sample, sequenced in a study of T cell repertoires in cytomegalovirus infection. Via MiXCR, TCRdb re-called the reads, giving one row per CDR3 protein. The table has nearly 650,000 distinct CDR3 sequences, approximately 25% seen once. The sample consisted of CD8+ T cells from PBMCs. These receptors all come from a human donor in good health (CMV status not recorded). Some clones in this sample may be carry-over from other donors' samples.

The rearrangement links TRBV5-5 to TRBJ2-7, with D possibly being TRBD1 (5 bases). The CDR3 consists of 15 residues. The V gene lost 0 bases and the J gene lost 0 bases, with 10 bases spanning the gap. The germline V gene has CDR1 SGHKS and CDR2 YYEKEE (reference sequence). Here the CDR3 DNA reads TGTGCCAGCAGCTTGGTGGACATACCCTCCTACGAGCAGTACTTC. Translation: CASSLVDIPSYEQYF.

This clonotype was found a few times. The chain has TRBV7-9 and TRBJ2-2, with 9 bases matching TRBD1. This CDR3 contains 16 residues. CDR1 and CDR2 (germline): SEHNR, FQNEAQ (reference sequence). V dropped 3 bases and J dropped 3; count of bases not matched to a gene: 5. DNA for the CDR3: TGTGCCAGCAGCTTCAGGACAGGGGAGGACACCGGGGAGCTGTTTTTT. Encoded protein: CASSFRTGEDTGELFF. The variable domain in full, with the rest retrieved from reference TRBV7-9 and TRBJ2-2, is DTGVSQNPRHKITKRGQNVTFRCDPISEHNRLYWYRQTLGQGPEFLTYFQNEAQLEKSRLLSDRFSAERPKGSFSTLEIQRTEQGDSAMYLCASSFRTGEDTGELFFGEGSRLTVL.

This clonotype has more than one count but fewer than ten. This chain joins TRBV4-1 and TRBJ2-1, with 7 nucleotides matching TRBD1. Germline trimming cut 1 base from V and 0 bases from J; bases unmatched to any gene: 3. The CDR3 runs 16 residues. The V gene's germline CDR1 is MGHRA and CDR2 YSYEKL. CDR3 amino acids: CASSQATGDSYNEQFF. The DNA of the CDR3 is TGCGCCAGCAGCCAAGCCACAGGGGACTCCTACAATGAGCAGTTCTTC.

This clonotype was detected only a few times. The chain recombines TRBV29-1 with TRBJ1-1; tentative D call: TRBD1 (6 bases). Germline assignment: CDR1 SQVTM and CDR2 ANQGSEA. The length of the CDR3 is 16 residues. Deletions cut 0 bases from V and 8 bases from J, with 22 bases between. Here the CDR3 reads CSVEDRNRKGRGEAFF. The CDR3 bases are TGCAGCGTTGAAGATCGGAACCGAAAGGGCAGGGGCGAAGCTTTCTTT.

This clonotype showed up many times. CDR3: CASSEEGGALTFNEQFF. CDR3 nucleotides: TGTGCCAGCAGTGAAGAAGGGGGGGCGCTTACTTTCAATGAGCAGTTCTTC. The genes are TRBV6-1 and TRBJ2-1; D is perhaps TRBD2 (7 bases). With 1 base removed from V and 6 bases from J, the gap between germline ends came to 19 bases. The CDR3 runs 17 residues. Germline CDR1 is MNHNS and CDR2 is SASEGT.

This clonotype appeared many times. The chain couples TRBV12-3 or TRBV12-4 to TRBJ1-5; a weak D match, TRBD1 (5 bases). This CDR3 comprises 14 residues. Trimming cost V 7 bases and J 10 bases, with 20 bases left between them. The CDR3 DNA reads as TGTGCCAGCACCCCGGGACCACGGCTCGAACCCCAGCATTTT. It specifies CASTPGPRLEPQHF.